The 12 T cell receptor beta chains below all came from one sample that was sequenced in a study of liver allograft versus peripheral blood T cells. At the level of the study: In transplanted livers, T cell receptor repertoires were compared with those found in the recipients' peripheral blood.

TCRdb re-called the reads through MiXCR, storing one row per CDR3 protein. This sample has about 2,300 distinct CDR3 sequences, with under 20% found just once. The source is a human patient who had a liver transplant. Some of these T cells may belong to the graft donor.

Concerning this clonotype: The final CDR3 position lacks the conserved phenylalanine or tryptophan, pointing to a likely read error. J is TRBJ2-1 and V is TRBV5-4; D may be TRBD1 (5 bases). The CDR3 covers 14 residues. Trimming pared 0 bases from V and 5 bases from J, leaving 9 bases between. Germline CDR1 is SGHNT and CDR2 is YYREEE (reference sequence). The CDR3 protein is CASSLDRNNNEQFY. CDR3 coding DNA: TGTGCCAGCAGCTTGGACAGGAACAACAATGAGCAGTTCTAC.

The V and J genes are TRBV19 and TRBJ2-7, with TRBD1 matching over 11 bases. Germline values: CDR1 LNHDA, CDR2 SQIVND (reference sequence). The CDR3 runs to 13 residues. Losses at the gene ends were 7 bases for V and 7 bases for J; bases not matched to a gene: 6. The CDR3 sequence is CASMGTGGMEQYF. CDR3 DNA: TGTGCCAGTATGGGGACAGGGGGTATGGAGCAGTACTTC.

This clonotype has just a few counts. The gene calls are TRBV6-5 and TRBJ1-5, with D possibly being TRBD1 (5 bases). CDR1 and CDR2 from the germline V gene are MNHEY and SVGAGI. Trimming pared 6 bases from V and 0 bases from J, leaving 12 bases between. The CDR3 is 15 residues long. The CDR3 is CASRGGTDSNQPQHF. The CDR3 DNA is TGTGCCAGCAGAGGAGGGACGGATAGCAATCAGCCCCAGCATTTT.

Relative to its sample, this clonotype is medium-sized. CDR3 coding DNA: TGTGCCAGCAGTTTGGGGAGTGGGGGTGGAAAACTGTTTTTT. Protein sequence: CASSLGSGGGKLFF. The gene calls are TRBV12-3 or TRBV12-4 and TRBJ1-4, with D tentatively TRBD1 (5 bases). V shed 3 bases and J shed 10 bases, with 15 bases lying between them. The CDR3 loop spans 14 amino acids.

CDR3 in DNA: TGTGCCAGCAGCTTAGGCCCGGAGGGGGGCGGATCAGCTTTCTTT. Translated: CASSLGPEGGGSAFF. The chain recombines TRBV7-2 with TRBJ1-1; D might be TRBD1 (6 bases). Trimming stripped 1 base from V and 10 bases from J, with 19 bases between. Germline V CDR1 and CDR2: SGHTA, FQGNSA. This CDR3 region has 15 residues. The variable domain in full, with the rest retrieved from reference TRBV7-2 and TRBJ1-1, is GAGVSQSPSNKVTEKGKDVELRCDPISGHTALYWYRQSLGQGLEFLIYFQGNSAPDKSGLPSDRFSAERTGGSVSTLTIQRTQQEDSAVYLCASSLGPEGGGSAFFGQGTRLTVV.

This clonotype is medium-sized by share. The V gene is TRBV11-2, the J gene TRBJ1-3; D may be TRBD1 (5 bases). V lost 2 bases to trimming and J lost 0 bases, with 17 bases between them. The CDR3 has 18 residues. Germline values: CDR1 SGHAT, CDR2 FQNNGV. The CDR3 coding sequence is TGTGCCAGCAGCTTAATTGTCGGCGTAGGGGACTCTGGAAACACCATATATTTT. Its protein product is CASSLIVGVGDSGNTIYF.

This clonotype was counted between two and nine times. The chain links TRBV12-3 or TRBV12-4 to TRBJ1-1; TRBD1 might be the D (6 bases). The CDR3 length is 13 residues. The ends were cut back, 6 bases at V and 4 bases at J, with 12 bases in the middle. CDR3 coding DNA: TGTGCCAGCAGGGAGGGGGTCGGCACTGAAGCTTTCTTT. Protein: CASREGVGTEAFF.

This sequence joins TRBV20-1 and TRBJ1-3; no reliable D call. CDR3 length equals 11 residues. CDR1 and CDR2 (germline): DFQATT, SNEGSKA (reference sequence). V dropped 7 bases and J dropped 4 bases, with 8 bases sitting between them. CDR3 protein: CSGLGGNTIYF. The CDR3 DNA is TGCAGTGGCCTGGGGGGAAACACCATATATTTT.

By its share, this clonotype is medium-sized. The gene calls are TRBV19 and TRBJ1-2, with TRBD1 matching 9 bases. V dropped 8 bases and J dropped 7; count of bases not matched to a gene: 8. The CDR3 extends over 13 amino acids. Germline CDR1 LNHDA, CDR2 SQIVND (reference sequence). The CDR3 sequence is CASGLGQGGGYTF. Written as DNA, the CDR3 is TGTGCCAGTGGCCTGGGACAGGGCGGTGGCTACACCTTC.

By frequency in the sample, this clonotype is medium-sized. V gene TRBV18 combines with J gene TRBJ2-1; the match to TRBD1 covers 9 bases. CDR1 KGHSH and CDR2 LQKENI come from the germline V gene. The V and J ends lost 2 bases and 10 bases, in that order; junction bases with no gene match: 12. The CDR3 sequence is 16 residues long. The CDR3 DNA reads TGTGCCAGCTCACCATCAACAGGGGGCGCCGGTCGGGAGCAGTTCTTC. Translation: CASSPSTGGAGREQFF.

By frequency in the sample, this clonotype is medium-sized. The chain carries TRBV7-9 and TRBJ1-1, with D tentatively TRBD1 (5 bases). The CDR3 is 15 residues long. The germline CDR1 and CDR2 sequences are SEHNR and FQNEAQ (reference sequence). V was cut by 5 bases and J by 0 bases, with 13 bases left in between. The CDR3, as DNA: TGTGCCAGCAGCGCTCCGGGACGTATGAACACTGAAGCTTTCTTT. It codes for CASSAPGRMNTEAFF.

This clonotype is medium-sized. The rearrangement uses TRBV14 and TRBJ1-1, with D hard to call. V lost 1 base and J lost 0, with 3 bases in between. The CDR3 covers 13 residues. CDR1 and CDR2 (germline): SGHDN, FVKESK. This CDR3 is CASSQVLNTEAFF. The CDR3 DNA follows: TGTGCCAGCAGCCAAGTGTTGAACACTGAAGCTTTCTTT.